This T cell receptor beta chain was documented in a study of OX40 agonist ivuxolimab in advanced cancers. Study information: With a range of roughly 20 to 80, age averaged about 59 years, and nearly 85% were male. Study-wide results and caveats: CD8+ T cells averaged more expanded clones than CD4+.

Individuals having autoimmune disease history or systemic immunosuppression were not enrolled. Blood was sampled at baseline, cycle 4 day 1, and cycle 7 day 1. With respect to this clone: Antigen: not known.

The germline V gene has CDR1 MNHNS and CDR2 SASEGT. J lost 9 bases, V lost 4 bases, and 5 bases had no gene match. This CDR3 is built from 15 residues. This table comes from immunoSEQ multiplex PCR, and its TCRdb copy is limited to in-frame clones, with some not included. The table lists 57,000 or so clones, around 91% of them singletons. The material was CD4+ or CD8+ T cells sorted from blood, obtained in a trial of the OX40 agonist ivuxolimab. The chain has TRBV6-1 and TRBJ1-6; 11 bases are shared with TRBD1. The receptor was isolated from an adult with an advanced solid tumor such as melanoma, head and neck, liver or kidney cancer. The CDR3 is CASSVEGTGGSPLHF. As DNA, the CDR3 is TGTGCCAGCAGTGTGGAGGGGACAGGGGGTTCACCCCTCCACTTT.